Following are 22 T cell receptor beta chains from one sample sequenced in a study of blood T cell repertoires in COVID-19. Using immunoSEQ multiplex PCR, the repertoire was profiled, and TCRdb retains in-frame clones only, with some absent. The sample shows about 100,000 clones, about 83% of them seen only once. Sequences were obtained from peripheral blood. The source of these receptors is a man aged 35 to 55 with active or convalescent COVID-19.

The V gene is TRBV6-2 or TRBV6-3, the J gene TRBJ2-7; 9 bases line up with TRBD1. Germline CDR1 reads MNHEY; CDR2 reads SVGEGT. The CDR3 covers 16 residues. The ends lost 7 bases at V and 3 bases at J; junction bases unmatched: 13. The CDR3 spells CASTYSPGQGIYEQYF. In DNA, the CDR3 is TGTGCCAGCACCTACTCTCCGGGACAGGGTATCTACGAGCAGTACTTC.

The J gene is TRBJ1-5, the V gene TRBV3-1 (or the pseudogene TRBV3-2); tentatively, D is TRBD1 (6 bases). The CDR3 is 15 amino acids. V lost 1 base, J lost 4 bases, and 11 bases lay in between. Germline V lookup: CDR1 LGHDT, CDR2 YNNKEL (reference sequence). CDR3 region: CASSQGLTGNQPQHF. DNA for the CDR3: TGTGCCAGCAGCCAAGGATTGACAGGTAATCAGCCCCAGCATTTT.

This clone was counted only a few times. The chain links TRBV6-5 to TRBJ2-3; tentatively, D is TRBD1 (5 bases). CDR3 size: 14 residues. Deletions cut 7 bases from V and 2 bases from J, with 13 bases between. Germline loops: CDR1 MNHEY, CDR2 SVGAGI. The CDR3 region is CASKVRADTDTQYF. CDR3 sequence (DNA): TGTGCCAGCAAAGTCAGGGCGGACACAGATACGCAGTATTTT.

The table lists this clone with a few counts. The chain joins TRBV7-3 to TRBJ1-5; D perhaps matches TRBD1 (6 bases). This CDR3 region has 17 residues. The V and J ends lost 2 bases and 3 bases respectively, with 17 bases between them. The V gene's germline CDR1 is SGHTA and CDR2 FQGTGA. As DNA, the CDR3 is TGTGCCAGCAGCTTATATGGGACCAGGGGATCCAATCAGCCCCAGCATTTT. It is translated as CASSLYGTRGSNQPQHF.

V usage is TRBV6-2 or TRBV6-3 and J usage is TRBJ1-2; 7 positions match TRBD1. Germline CDR1 MNHEY, CDR2 SVGEGT. The CDR3 has 15 residues. V gave up 5 bases and J gave up 3 bases; unmatched junction bases: 9. The CDR3 spells CASSPTGLTYYGYTF. CDR3 sequence (DNA): TGTGCCAGCAGTCCGACAGGGCTCACCTACTATGGCTACACCTTC.

This chain links TRBV14 with TRBJ1-2, with D possibly matching TRBD1 (6 bases). Per the germline V gene, CDR1 is SGHDN and CDR2 is FVKESK. This CDR3 spans 16 amino acids. V was trimmed by 4 bases and J by 0 bases, leaving 15 bases between them. The CDR3: CASSPHAGAPNYGYTF. The CDR3 DNA is TGTGCCAGCAGCCCGCATGCGGGGGCGCCTAACTATGGCTACACCTTC. The whole variable domain, filled in from reference TRBV14 and TRBJ1-2, reads EAGVTQFPSHSVIEKGQTVTLRCDPISGHDNLYWYRRVMGKEIKFLLHFVKESKQDESGMPNNRFLAERTGGTYSTLKVQPAELEDSGVYFCASSPHAGAPNYGYTFGSGTRLTVV.

V usage is TRBV9 and J usage is TRBJ2-1, with D possibly matching TRBD2 (8 bases). V dropped 0 bases and J dropped 4 bases, with 14 bases sitting between them. Per the germline V gene, CDR1 is SGDLS and CDR2 is YYNGEE. The CDR3 loop spans 16 amino acids. The CDR3 sequence: CASSVGQGLGYNEQFF. The CDR3 DNA sequence: TGTGCCAGCAGCGTAGGACAGGGACTAGGGTACAATGAGCAGTTCTTC.

This chain connects TRBV20-1 to TRBJ1-1; D is unresolved. Germline CDR1 and CDR2: DFQATT and SNEGSKA (reference sequence). V dropped 3 bases and J dropped 2 bases, with 10 bases sitting between them. This CDR3 has 13 amino acids. The CDR3 loop reads CSASSGPNTEAFF. The CDR3 DNA sequence: TGCAGTGCTAGTTCTGGCCCTAACACTGAAGCTTTCTTT.

This clone was seen more than once but under ten times. The chain combines TRBV4-2 with TRBJ1-5; D is possibly TRBD1 (6 bases). Germline-derived CDR1 and CDR2 are LGHNA and YNFKEQ. V lost 7 bases and J 1 base, leaving 11 bases between the germline ends. The CDR3 length is 14 residues. The CDR3 sequence: CASTNTGSNQPQHF. The CDR3 DNA reads TGTGCCAGCACAAACACAGGGAGCAATCAGCCCCAGCATTTT.

V and J are TRBV14 and TRBJ2-7; TRBD1 matches 7 bases. The ends lost 2 bases at V and 6 bases at J; junction bases unmatched: 10. The CDR3 loop spans 15 amino acids. CDR1 is SGHDN, CDR2 FVKESK, per germline. In DNA, the CDR3 is TGTGCCAGCAGCCAACGTGGGGGACAGCCAATCGAGCAGTACTTC. The encoded protein is CASSQRGGQPIEQYF.

This clone was found a few times. This chain connects TRBV5-8 to TRBJ1-3; D call uncertain. The CDR3 loop spans 12 amino acids. V was trimmed by 5 bases and J by 4 bases, leaving 7 bases between them. Germline V gene lookup returns CDR1 SGHTS and CDR2 YDEGEE. Written as DNA, the CDR3 is TGTGCCAGCAGTCCCGCGGGAAACACCATATATTTT. Protein: CASSPAGNTIYF.

The CDR3 bases are TGCAGCGTTGAAGGGGTCGCGTGGGGGAGGCATGGCTACACCTTC. Translating it yields CSVEGVAWGRHGYTF. The chain is built from TRBV29-1 and TRBJ1-2; D perhaps matches TRBD1 (5 bases). Trimming took 1 base from V and 6 from J, leaving 18 bases between them. This CDR3 region has 15 residues. Germline CDR1 reads SQVTM; CDR2 reads ANQGSEA.

The chain couples TRBV5-1 to TRBJ2-2; 8 positions match TRBD1. V was pared by 3 bases and J by 7 bases, with 8 bases of the junction left unmatched. The CDR3 length is 15 residues. Germline assignment: CDR1 SGHRS and CDR2 YFSETQ. This CDR3 reads CASSWGDRTNGELFF. The CDR3 bases are TGCGCCAGCAGCTGGGGGGACAGGACAAACGGGGAGCTGTTTTTT.

The chain employs TRBV7-2 and TRBJ2-5; 8 nucleotides match TRBD2. The trim removed 3 bases at V and 3 bases at J, leaving 6 bases unmatched. The V gene's germline CDR1 is SGHTA and CDR2 FQGNSA. CDR3 length equals 15 residues. This CDR3 reads CASSLMGTSKETQYF. CDR3 nucleotides: TGTGCCAGCAGCTTGATGGGGACTAGTAAAGAGACCCAGTACTTC.

The V call is TRBV5-1, the J call TRBJ2-7, with 10 bases identical to TRBD2. From germline, CDR1 is SGHRS and CDR2 YFSETQ. V was pared by 0 bases and J by 2 bases, with 8 bases of the junction left unmatched. This CDR3 contains 17 residues. CDR3 sequence (DNA): TGCGCCAGCAGCTTGGCCGCTAGCGGGGGCGAGCCCTACGAGCAGTACTTC. The encoded protein is CASSLAASGGEPYEQYF.

This clone came up once. The chain combines TRBV24-1 with TRBJ1-6; TRBD1 is a possible D gene (5 bases). V lost 8 bases to trimming and J lost 10 bases, with 14 bases between them. The CDR3 has 13 residues. Germline V CDR1 and CDR2: KGHDR, SFDVKD. The DNA of the CDR3 is TGTGCCACCACCAAGGGGCTGGGGTCACCCCTCCACTTT. Its protein is CATTKGLGSPLHF.

The chain recombines TRBV11-2 with TRBJ1-2; the D gene is possibly TRBD1 (6 bases). V was cut by 5 bases and J by 4 bases, with 11 bases left in between. Germline-derived CDR1 and CDR2 are SGHAT and FQNNGV. The CDR3 spans 13 residues. The CDR3 DNA reads as TGTGCCAGCAGCCCTCCACAGGGCTATGGCTACACCTTC. It yields the protein CASSPPQGYGYTF.

The chain uses TRBV6-5 and TRBJ1-3, with 8 bases identical to TRBD1. The J segment lost 10 bases and the V segment lost 8 bases, leaving 7 bases of the junction unmatched. Germline values: CDR1 MNHEY, CDR2 SVGAGI. This CDR3 region has 12 residues. The CDR3: CASVRTGSTIYF. CDR3 DNA sequence: TGTGCCAGCGTGAGGACAGGGTCGACCATATATTTT.

The chain employs TRBV19 and TRBJ2-2, with 12 bases identical to TRBD1. The junction had 15 bases not matched to a gene; V was cut back by 4 bases and J by 0 bases. CDR3 length: 21 amino acids. Germline V gene sequence: CDR1 LNHDA, CDR2 SQIVND (reference sequence). CDR3 amino acids: CASSKPSWDRGPWANTGELFF. In nucleotides, the CDR3 is TGTGCCAGTAGTAAACCATCATGGGACAGGGGGCCGTGGGCGAACACCGGGGAGCTGTTTTTT.

This clone was detected a few times. One end of the junction does not line up with germline, which may come from a read error. The gene calls are TRBV29-1 and TRBJ2-5; tentatively, D is TRBD1 (5 bases). This CDR3 is 13 amino acids long. Germline assignment: CDR1 SQVTM and CDR2 ANQGSEA. The CDR3 spells CSVKEPGKETQYF. The CDR3 coding sequence is TGCAGCGTTAAAGAACCAGGGAAAGAGACCCAGTACTTC.

This clone was counted only a few times. The chain links TRBV11-1 to TRBJ2-4, with D possibly being TRBD2 (6 bases). The germline gives CDR1 SGHAT, CDR2 FQDESV (reference sequence). There are 14 residues in the CDR3. Trimming cost V 1 base and J 6 bases, with 10 bases left between them. This CDR3 reads CASSLVQEGNIQYF. CDR3 nucleotide sequence: TGTGCCAGCAGCTTAGTCCAGGAGGGAAACATTCAGTACTTC.

This clone has more than one count but fewer than ten. The J gene is TRBJ1-3, the V gene TRBV6-6; D gene uncertain. Germline-derived CDR1 and CDR2 are MNHNY and SVGAGI (reference sequence). V shed 7 bases and J shed 1 base, with 14 bases lying between them. This CDR3 has 15 amino acids. This CDR3 is CASTQNAGSGNTIYF. In nucleotides, the CDR3 is TGTGCCAGCACCCAAAATGCGGGATCTGGAAACACCATATATTTT.